These T cell receptor beta chains were read from a single sample in a study of T cells in localized non-small cell lung cancer. Measured with immunoSEQ multiplex PCR; TCRdb has only the in-frame clones, and not every one. The sample carries roughly 39,000 clones, 90% to 95% recorded once. The sample in question was PBMCs, obtained before any cancer treatment. All receptors derive from a woman aged 40 to 75 with stage II lung adenocarcinoma. CDR3s include the opening cysteine and the closing phenylalanine or tryptophan. A D gene is named only where the DNA matches it firmly. Only some rows state a clone size, as once, few, many or a class for expanded clones.

J gene | clone size | D gene | V gene | CDR3 DNA | CDR3 protein
TRBJ2-1 | . | TRBD1 | TRBV7-8 | TGTGCCAGCAGCTTAGCGCATGAGGGACAGATCTACAATGAGCAGTTCTTC | CASSLAHEGQIYNEQFF
TRBJ2-5 | . | . | TRBV5-1 | TGCGCCAGCAGCTTCCAAGAGACCCAGTACTTC | CASSFQETQYF
TRBJ2-3 | . | TRBD2 | TRBV11-2 | TGTGCCAGCAGCTTAGTCGGCGGGAGCCCCACAGATACGCAGTATTTT | CASSLVGGSPTDTQYF
TRBJ1-6 | . | . | TRBV9 | TGTGCCAGCAGCGTAGTCGCCTCCGACCCCAAAGGAACACCCCTCCACTTT | CASSVVASDPKGTPLHF
TRBJ2-7 | . | . | TRBV7-9 | TGTGCCAGCAGCTTGGGCTTAAGGACCGACCTTTTCGCCTACGAGCAGTACTTC | CASSLGLRTDLFAYEQYF
TRBJ2-7 | . | . | TRBV11-2 | TGTGCCAGCGCTCACCCGGGACCCGGCTACGAGCAGTACTTC | CASAHPGPGYEQYF
TRBJ1-4 | . | TRBD1 | TRBV5-1 | TGCGCCAGCAGCTTAAGCGGGACAGAGGGCGGAAAACTGTTTTTT | CASSLSGTEGGKLFF
TRBJ1-2 | . | . | TRBV7-8 | TGTGCCAGCAGCCCCGGGGACGGAGCCTCGAGCGGCTACACCTTC | CASSPGDGASSGYTF
TRBJ2-1 | . | TRBD1 | TRBV7-2 | TGTGCCAGCAGCTTGACAGGGGTGGTCATTAACCGATACAATGAGCAGTTCTTC | CASSLTGVVINRYNEQFF
TRBJ1-5 | . | . | TRBV19 | TGTGCCAGTAACTTTGACCGCTATCAGCCCCAGCATTTT | CASNFDRYQPQHF
TRBJ1-3 | few | TRBD1 | TRBV5-1 | TGCGCCAGCAGCTTCGGACAGGGAAGTGGAAACACCATATATTTT | CASSFGQGSGNTIYF
TRBJ2-1 | . | TRBD2 | TRBV9 | TGTGCCAGCAGCGTAGTGCCCCTACTAGCGGGGGGGTTTGAGCAGTTCTTC | CASSVVPLLAGGFEQFF
TRBJ1-5 | once | . | TRBV19 | TGTGCCAGTAGTGTGCAGGGCGGACATCAGCCCCAGCATTTT | CASSVQGGHQPQHF
TRBJ2-1 | . | TRBD2 | TRBV7-9 | TGTGCCAGCAGCTTAGCGGTCCTCCCTGCGGGGGGGATGAATGAGCAGTTCTTC | CASSLAVLPAGGMNEQFF
TRBJ2-5 | . | . | TRBV19 | TGTGCCAGTAGTATAAAGTGGGCGGGCCAAGAGACCCAGTACTTC | CASSIKWAGQETQYF
TRBJ1-2 | . | . | TRBV6-1 | TGTGCCAGCAGTGAACGGGGGACGTCCCTCTATGGCTACACCTTC | CASSERGTSLYGYTF
TRBJ2-1 | . | . | TRBV11-2 | TGTGCCAGCAGCTTAAGACTAGATAGTGAGCAGTTCTTC | CASSLRLDSEQFF
TRBJ1-5 | once | . | TRBV28 | TGTGCCAGCAGTCTAGAACAGGGATTTCAGCCCCAGCATTTT | CASSLEQGFQPQHF
TRBJ2-1 | . | TRBD1 | TRBV11-2 | TGTGCCAGCAGCCCAGGGGGACAGGCGAGGGATGAGCAGTTCTTC | CASSPGGQARDEQFF
TRBJ1-1 | . | . | TRBV7-5 | TGTGTCAGAAGCTTATTGCAACAGAACACTGAAGCTTTCTTT | CVRSLLQQNTEAFF
TRBJ2-2 | . | TRBD1 | TRBV5-4 | TGTGCCAGCAGAAGGACAGGGGCGAACACCGGGGAGCTGTTTTTT | CASRRTGANTGELFF
TRBJ2-4 | . | . | TRBV6-8 | TGTGCCAGCAGTACCCCCACCAGGCCCCCGAAAGCCAAAAACATTCAGTACTTC | CASSTPTRPPKAKNIQYF
TRBJ2-2 | once | . | TRBV7-7 | TGTGCCAGCAGCTTAGCGGGGCTTAACACCGGGGAGCTGTTTTTT | CASSLAGLNTGELFF
TRBJ2-2 | . | TRBD2 | TRBV4-2 | TGTGCCAGCAGCCAATACCCCACCGGGACTAGCGGGCCCGGGGAGCTGTTTTTT | CASSQYPTGTSGPGELFF
TRBJ1-5 | . | . | TRBV28 | TGTGCCAGCAGTCCTAACAGGGAGGGAGTCAATCAGCCCCAGCATTTT | CASSPNREGVNQPQHF
TRBJ2-1 | . | TRBD2 | TRBV5-1 | TGCGCCAGCAGCCCCGCGGGACTAGGGGCCTACAATGAGCAGTTCTTC | CASSPAGLGAYNEQFF
TRBJ2-5 | . | . | TRBV7-9 | TGTGCCAGCAGCTTAGGGGTCAGGGCTAAACAAGAGACCCAGTACTTC | CASSLGVRAKQETQYF
TRBJ2-7 | . | TRBD1 | TRBV11-2 | TGTGCCAGCAGTTCCGGGACAGGGGCCGAGCAGTACTTC | CASSSGTGAEQYF
TRBJ1-2 | . | . | TRBV5-6 | TGTGCCAGCAGCTTGTTTGATGAGCCGAGCAACTATGGCTACACCTTC | CASSLFDEPSNYGYTF
TRBJ1-2 | . | . | TRBV11-2 | TGTGCCAGCAGCTTAAGACGGGGCCTCGGCTACACCTTC | CASSLRRGLGYTF
TRBJ2-7 | . | . | TRBV28 | TGTGCCAGCAGCATAGGGGGGGGCAACGAGCAGTACTTC | CASSIGGGNEQYF
TRBJ2-7 | . | . | TRBV7-2 | TGTGCCAGCAGCTCCCTCGGGACTGTGAGCTCCTACGAGCAGTACTTC | CASSSLGTVSSYEQYF
TRBJ1-2 | few | . | TRBV4-2 | TGTGCCAGCAGCCAGCAGAGTTACAGGGCGGATGGCTACACCTTC | CASSQQSYRADGYTF
TRBJ1-1 | . | TRBD1 | TRBV5-1 | TGCGCCAGCACCCTAACAGGGGGAGGGACTGAAGCTTTCTTT | CASTLTGGGTEAFF
TRBJ2-3 | . | . | TRBV10-1 | TGCGCCAGCAGCGCCGGCTCAGATACGCAGTATTTT | CASSAGSDTQYF
TRBJ2-1 | . | TRBD2 | TRBV10-1 | TGCGCCAGCAGTGAGGGGATAGCGGGAAGTTGGGATGAGCAGTTCTTC | CASSEGIAGSWDEQFF
TRBJ2-5 | . | TRBD1 | TRBV2 | TGTGCCAGCAGTGGACAGGGTGGGCAAGAGACCCAGTACTTC | CASSGQGGQETQYF
TRBJ2-3 | few | . | TRBV9 | TGTGCCAGCAGCGTAGGGGGCAGAAGCACAGATACGCAGTATTTT | CASSVGGRSTDTQYF
TRBJ2-5 | once | . | TRBV28 | TGTGCCAGCAGTTTAATGATAGCCTGGGAGACCCAGTACTTC | CASSLMIAWETQYF
TRBJ1-2 | . | . | TRBV28 | TGTGCCAGCAGCAGAGGACGGACGCATCGCGGCTACACCTTC | CASSRGRTHRGYTF
TRBJ2-7 | . | . | TRBV28 | TGTGCCAGCAGTTTATGGGGGGTCGAGCAGTACTTC | CASSLWGVEQYF
TRBJ2-7 | . | . | TRBV20-1 | TGCAGTGCGAGGTCCTCCTACGAGCAGTACTTC | CSARSSYEQYF
TRBJ2-1 | . | . | TRBV5-4 | TGTGCCAGCAGCCCGTTCTCCAATTCCTACAATGAGCAGTTCTTC | CASSPFSNSYNEQFF
TRBJ2-7 | . | . | TRBV5-1 | TGCGCCAGCAGCTTGGGGGGCGGCGAGCAGTACTTC | CASSLGGGEQYF
TRBJ1-4 | . | TRBD1 | TRBV5-5 | TGTGCCAGCAGTACAGGACAGGTAGCCGAAAAACTGTTTTTT | CASSTGQVAEKLFF
TRBJ2-2 | . | . | TRBV11-2 | TGTGCCAGCAGCCCCTGGGTGGACGGGGAGCTGTTTTTT | CASSPWVDGELFF
TRBJ1-2 | . | . | TRBV5-1 | TGCGCCAGCAGCTTGGATGATTCCCTGGGAGGCTACACCTTC | CASSLDDSLGGYTF
TRBJ2-1 | . | . | TRBV5-1 | TGCGCCAGCAGCTGGGGCGGCTGGAACAATGAGCAGTTCTTC | CASSWGGWNNEQFF
TRBJ1-4 | . | TRBD1 | TRBV6-5 | TGTGCCAGCAGTCTCAGGGGGACAGCTAATGAAAAACTGTTTTTT | CASSLRGTANEKLFF
TRBJ2-1 | . | . | TRBV6-4 | TGTGCCAGCAGTGTCGACAGAAACAATGAGCAGTTCTTC | CASSVDRNNEQFF
TRBJ2-6 | . | TRBD2 | TRBV2 | TGTGCCAGCAGTGCCCAGGGACTAAACTCTGGGGCCAACGTCCTGACTTTC | CASSAQGLNSGANVLTF
TRBJ2-1 | once | TRBD1 | TRBV11-3 | TGTGCCAGCAGCCGGACAGGGCGGAAACTTACGGGTGAGCAGTTCTTC | CASSRTGRKLTGEQFF
TRBJ2-3 | . | TRBD2 | TRBV27 | TGTGCCAGCAGAGAACTGGGGACTAGCGGGAGGGGGACAGATACGCAGTATTTT | CASRELGTSGRGTDTQYF
TRBJ1-5 | . | TRBD1 | TRBV2 | TGTGCCAGCGGACAGGGGTCCAATCAGCCCCAGCATTTT | CASGQGSNQPQHF
TRBJ2-2 | once | TRBD2 | TRBV27 | TGTGCCAGCACAAATGCGTTGGGACTAGCGGGGGGTATAGGTTTTGCCGGGGAGCTGTTTTTT | CASTNALGLAGGIGFAGELFF
TRBJ2-1 | . | TRBD2 | TRBV11-3 | TGTGCCAGCAGCTTATTTGGGACTAGCGCCTACAATGAGCAGTTCTTC | CASSLFGTSAYNEQFF
TRBJ2-1 | . | . | TRBV10-1 | TGCGCCAGTTGCTCGGACAGATACAATGAGCAGTTCTTC | CASCSDRYNEQFF
TRBJ2-2 | . | TRBD1 | TRBV5-4 | TGTGCCAGCAGCCGTCCGACAGGGGTGGCCGGGGAGCTGTTTTTT | CASSRPTGVAGELFF
TRBJ1-4 | . | TRBD1 | TRBV28 | TGTGCCAGCAGTTCTGGCGACAGGGTTGTTCGAGGACTGTTTTTT | CASSSGDRVVRGLFF
TRBJ1-2 | . | . | TRBV29-1 | TGCAGCGTCCCCGGTTCGGGTCTACGGGGCTACACCTTC | CSVPGSGLRGYTF